The 32 T cell receptor beta chains given below trace back to one sample, sequenced in a study of blood T cell repertoires in COVID-19 (dated by TCRdb to about 2020). Libraries came from the immunoSEQ multiplex PCR assay. The table was pulled from immuneACCESS by TCRdb, which kept in-frame rearrangements only. Such tables lose some clones; where checked, under half of the loss comes from unresolved V genes, and the rest has no known cause. For this sample there are approximately 74,000 clones; approximately 89% appear just once. The ten largest clonotypes hold around 5% of the sample. The source material was peripheral blood. Every receptor here comes from a woman in her fifties or sixties with active COVID-19.

The chain couples TRBV3-1 (or the pseudogene TRBV3-2) to TRBJ1-1, with D possibly TRBD1 on 6 matching bases. V gave up 2 bases and J gave up 4 bases, with 17 bases separating them. Per germline, CDR1 LGHDT and CDR2 YNNKEL (reference sequence). The CDR3 runs to 16 residues. The CDR3 loop reads CASSQQGRGRGTEAFF. The CDR3 DNA reads as TGTGCCAGCAGCCAACAGGGGAGGGGTCGGGGCACTGAAGCTTTCTTT.

The J gene is TRBJ2-3, the V gene TRBV10-1; 10 positions match TRBD2. This CDR3 has 18 residues. Germline V gene sequence: CDR1 WNHNN, CDR2 SYGVQD (reference sequence). V shed 0 bases and J 3 bases; nucleotides not matched to a gene: 9. The CDR3 DNA reads TGCGCCAGCAGTGAGTCGCTACGTAGCGGGAGGATAACAGATACGCAGTATTTT. Amino acid sequence: CASSESLRSGRITDTQYF.

J is TRBJ2-1 and V is TRBV4-1; TRBD1 aligns across 9 bases. J gave up 1 base and V 2 bases, and 9 bases lay outside the gene matches. Germline V CDR1 and CDR2: MGHRA, YSYEKL. The CDR3 contains 18 residues. The CDR3 spells CASSQSTAGTGSYNEQFF. Written as DNA, the CDR3 is TGCGCCAGCAGCCAATCAACCGCCGGGACAGGGTCCTACAATGAGCAGTTCTTC.

The chain couples TRBV19 to TRBJ2-5; D gene unclear. The CDR3 has 12 amino acids. Germline-derived CDR1 and CDR2 are LNHDA and SQIVND (reference sequence). Deletions cut 3 bases from V and 2 bases from J, with 4 bases between. In nucleotides, the CDR3 is TGTGCCAGTAGTATGCGACAAGAGACCCAGTACTTC. Encoded protein: CASSMRQETQYF.

The chain carries TRBV18 and TRBJ1-4; D is ambiguous. Germline CDR1 KGHSH, CDR2 LQKENI. The CDR3 contains 13 residues. V lost 8 bases and J 3 bases, leaving 10 bases between the germline ends. The CDR3 DNA reads TGTGCCAGCCGACCGGGATCTAATGAAAAACTGTTTTTT. It yields the protein CASRPGSNEKLFF.

This chain joins TRBV4-1 and TRBJ1-5; 7 bases agree with TRBD1. Germline loops: CDR1 MGHRA, CDR2 YSYEKL. After removal of 0 bases from V and 3 bases from J, the junction contained 5 bases not matched to a gene. CDR3 length equals 16 residues. This CDR3 is CASSQDKGTDNQPQHF. CDR3 DNA: TGCGCCAGCAGCCAAGATAAGGGGACAGACAATCAGCCCCAGCATTTT.

This clone was recorded only once. The rearrangement uses TRBV21-1 and TRBJ1-6. TRBV21-1 is a documented pseudogene. The CDR3 is 15 residues long. CDR3 DNA: TGTGCCAGCAGCAAAGTCCTGGAGGTCGATTCACCCCTCCACTTT. Its translation: CASSKVLEVDSPLHF.

This clone was observed a handful of times. The V and J genes are TRBV5-1 and TRBJ2-3; D unresolved. The CDR3 consists of 12 residues. Per the germline V gene, CDR1 is SGHRS and CDR2 is YFSETQ. Trimming shortened V by 4 bases and J by 2 bases, and 5 bases separated the two germline ends. CDR3 amino acids: CASSLNTDTQYF. In nucleotides, the CDR3 is TGCGCCAGCAGCCTAAACACAGATACGCAGTATTTT.

V is TRBV7-8 and J is TRBJ1-1; 10 positions match TRBD1. This CDR3 region has 15 residues. V was pared by 5 bases and J by 5 bases, with 8 bases of the junction left unmatched. From germline, CDR1 is SGHVS and CDR2 FQNEAQ. CDR3 DNA: TGTGCCAGCAGCCCGAGGACAGGGGGGAGGACTGAAGCTTTCTTT. This gives the protein CASSPRTGGRTEAFF.

V is TRBV19 and J is TRBJ1-1; 8 positions match TRBD1. Germline V gene data show CDR1 as LNHDA and CDR2 as SQIVND (reference sequence). The CDR3 length is 14 residues. V was pared by 3 bases and J by 4 bases, with 4 bases of the junction left unmatched. The CDR3, as DNA: TGTGCCAGTAGTATTCAGGGGGCGGGCACTGAAGCTTTCTTT. This sequence encodes CASSIQGAGTEAFF.

The gene calls are TRBV19 and TRBJ1-3; D unclear. Germline V gene lookup returns CDR1 LNHDA and CDR2 SQIVND (reference sequence). The V end was cut by 5 bases, the J end by 0 bases, with 8 bases between. The CDR3 contains 14 residues. The CDR3 nucleotides are TGTGCCAGTAGTTACAGTTTCTCTGGAAACACCATATATTTT. Translating it yields CASSYSFSGNTIYF.

The rearrangement joins TRBV15 to TRBJ2-5; 13 nucleotides line up with TRBD2. Germline V gene sequence: CDR1 LNHNV, CDR2 YYDKDF (reference sequence). Trimming at V came to 6 bases and at J to 2 bases, leaving 12 bases not matched to a gene. CDR3 size: 18 residues. The CDR3 DNA sequence: TGTGCCACCAGGGAACAACAACTAGCGGGAGGGATACAAGAGACCCAGTACTTC. This sequence encodes CATREQQLAGGIQETQYF.

This clone was seen a few times. The chain links TRBV6-5 to TRBJ1-2, with D maybe TRBD1 (5 bases). The V gene lost 6 bases and the J gene lost 3 bases, with 11 bases spanning the gap. This CDR3 is 13 amino acids long. Germline CDR1 MNHEY, CDR2 SVGAGI. DNA of the CDR3: TGTGCCAGCAGCCGAACCAGGGACTATGGCTACACCTTC. Translation: CASSRTRDYGYTF.

In its sample, this clone was seen once. The rearrangement links TRBV6-1 to TRBJ1-2, with 7 bases matching TRBD1. The CDR3 spans 15 residues. Germline values: CDR1 MNHNS, CDR2 SASEGT. Trimming removed 1 base from V and 2 bases from J; junction bases left unmatched: 4. The CDR3: CASSEGWGQNYGYTF. In nucleotides, the CDR3 is TGTGCCAGCAGTGAAGGTTGGGGACAGAACTATGGCTACACCTTC.

This sequence joins TRBV3-1 (or the pseudogene TRBV3-2) and TRBJ1-1; possibly TRBD1 for D (5 bases). V gave up 4 bases and J gave up 4 bases, with 13 bases separating them. The CDR3 is 14 residues long. Germline V gene data show CDR1 as LGHDT and CDR2 as YNNKEL (reference sequence). The CDR3 region has the DNA TGTGCCAGCAGCCGCGATAGGGGCCTCACTGAAGCTTTCTTT. It codes for CASSRDRGLTEAFF.

The chain carries TRBV29-1 and TRBJ1-5, with D hard to call. V lost 6 bases, J lost 6 bases, and 12 bases lay in between. The CDR3 runs to 12 residues. Germline V gene lookup returns CDR1 SQVTM and CDR2 ANQGSEA. CDR3 amino acids: CSVVGVGQPQHF. The DNA of the CDR3 is TGCAGCGTCGTGGGAGTGGGTCAGCCCCAGCATTTT.

The chain uses TRBV10-2 and TRBJ2-7; D is uncertain. Trimming removed 3 bases from V and 4 bases from J, with 13 bases in between. This CDR3 spans 14 amino acids. Germline CDR1 and CDR2: WSHSY and SAAADI. In DNA form, the CDR3 reads TGCGCCAGCAGTGATCCCGCCACCGGTTACGAGCAGTACTTC. It yields the protein CASSDPATGYEQYF.

The chain is built from TRBV5-5 and TRBJ2-1; the D is unclear. This CDR3 is built from 14 residues. V lost 2 bases to trimming and J lost 0 bases, with 6 bases between them. Germline V lookup: CDR1 SGHKS, CDR2 YYEKEE (reference sequence). The CDR3 DNA reads as TGTGCCAGCAGCTTCTATAGCTCCTACAATGAGCAGTTCTTC. Its protein is CASSFYSSYNEQFF.

V is TRBV5-1 and J is TRBJ2-1; a possible D gene is TRBD2 (6 bases). Germline CDR1 SGHRS, CDR2 YFSETQ. The CDR3 has 14 residues. Trimming cost V 0 bases and J 7 bases, with 11 bases left between them. DNA of the CDR3: TGCGCCAGCAGCTTGGACGGGAGACGGAATGAGCAGTTCTTC. Protein product: CASSLDGRRNEQFF.

The V and J genes are TRBV30 and TRBJ1-3; D is undetermined. The CDR3 length is 13 residues. The germline V gene has CDR1 GTSNPN and CDR2 SVGIG (reference sequence). V gave up 2 bases and J gave up 0 bases, with 5 bases separating them. The CDR3 bases are TGTGCCTGGAGTAAGCTCTCTGGAAACACCATATATTTT. Translated, it gives CAWSKLSGNTIYF.

The rearrangement uses TRBV28 and TRBJ1-2; D might be TRBD1 (5 bases). This CDR3 is 14 amino acids long. V was clipped by 7 bases and J by 3 bases, with 15 bases between them. Germline lookup yields CDR1 MDHEN and CDR2 SYDVKM. CDR3 loop: CASTPSGRDYGYTF. The CDR3 DNA reads TGTGCCAGCACCCCCTCTGGCAGGGACTATGGCTACACCTTC.

The table lists this clone with a count of one. This sequence joins TRBV9 and TRBJ2-1; perhaps TRBD2 as D (6 bases). The CDR3 is 15 residues long. Germline CDR1 SGDLS, CDR2 YYNGEE. V dropped 0 bases and J dropped 8 bases, with 15 bases sitting between them. CDR3 amino acids: CASSVGASASHEQFF. For the CDR3, the DNA is TGTGCCAGCAGCGTAGGGGCTAGCGCGAGCCATGAGCAGTTCTTC.

V is TRBV5-4 and J is TRBJ2-7, with 7 bases identical to TRBD1. CDR1 is SGHNT, CDR2 YYREEE, per germline (reference sequence). This CDR3 is built from 14 residues. The ends lost 4 bases at V and 3 bases at J; junction bases unmatched: 7. In DNA, the CDR3 is TGTGCCAGCAGCCTGGGACAGAAATACTACGAGCAGTACTTC. It translates to CASSLGQKYYEQYF. The entire variable domain, with the rest obtained from reference TRBV5-4 and TRBJ2-7, is as follows: ETGVTQSPTHLIKTRGQQVTLRCSSQSGHNTVSWYQQALGQGPQFIFQYYREEENGRGNFPPRFSGLQFPNYSSELNVNALELDDSALYLCASSLGQKYYEQYFGPGTRLTVT.

The rearrangement links TRBV7-9 to TRBJ1-1; 7 bases align to TRBD1. CDR1 and CDR2 from the germline V gene are SEHNR and FQNEAQ (reference sequence). The V and J ends lost 11 bases and 0 bases, in that order; junction bases with no gene match: 6. The CDR3 length is 13 residues. Written as DNA, the CDR3 is TGTGCCCTGTGGGGACAGTTGAACACTGAAGCTTTCTTT. Its translation is CALWGQLNTEAFF. Full variable domain (missing parts from reference TRBV7-9 and TRBJ1-1): DTGVSQNPRHKITKRGQNVTFRCDPISEHNRLYWYRQTLGQGPEFLTYFQNEAQLEKSRLLSDRFSAERPKGSFSTLEIQRTEQGDSAMYLCALWGQLNTEAFFGQGTRLTVV.

This chain joins TRBV5-1 and TRBJ2-3; the D is unclear. Trimming removed 6 bases from V and 2 bases from J, with 4 bases in between. The CDR3 has 11 residues. The V gene's germline CDR1 is SGHRS and CDR2 YFSETQ. The CDR3 reads CASTNTDTQYF. CDR3 nucleotides: TGCGCCAGCACCAACACAGATACGCAGTATTTT.

The chain uses TRBV5-1 and TRBJ2-5; TRBD1 aligns across 8 bases. Germline loops: CDR1 SGHRS, CDR2 YFSETQ. The CDR3 consists of 15 residues. V lost 0 bases to trimming and J lost 5 bases; unmatched junction nucleotides: 6. CDR3 residues: CASSLGTGPTETQYF. The DNA for the CDR3 is TGCGCCAGCAGCTTGGGGACAGGGCCTACGGAGACCCAGTACTTC.

This sequence joins TRBV5-1 and TRBJ2-2; D is perhaps TRBD2 (6 bases). V shed 4 bases and J shed 7 bases, with 17 bases lying between them. CDR3 length equals 15 residues. The germline V gene has CDR1 SGHRS and CDR2 YFSETQ. The CDR3 DNA follows: TGCGCCAGCAGCGACGGGACTGGTTATGACGGGGAGCTGTTTTTT. This sequence encodes CASSDGTGYDGELFF.

The rearrangement uses TRBV7-2 and TRBJ2-1; 7 bases agree with TRBD2. Germline V gene sequence: CDR1 SGHTA, CDR2 FQGNSA. This CDR3 is 15 amino acids long. The ends lost 5 bases at V and 9 bases at J; junction bases unmatched: 13. DNA of the CDR3: TGTGCCAGCAGCCCCCAAGGGGCGGGAGTTGGTGAGCAGTTCTTC. This gives the protein CASSPQGAGVGEQFF.

V is TRBV24-1 and J is TRBJ2-1; 11 nucleotides agree with TRBD2. Trimming at V came to 3 bases and at J to 3 bases, leaving 3 bases not matched to a gene. This CDR3 contains 16 residues. Germline CDR1 reads KGHDR; CDR2 reads SFDVKD. In DNA, the CDR3 is TGTGCCACCAGTGATAGACTAGCGGGACTCTACAATGAGCAGTTCTTC. This sequence encodes CATSDRLAGLYNEQFF.

V and J are TRBV19 and TRBJ2-3, with D possibly being TRBD2 (7 bases). From germline, CDR1 is LNHDA and CDR2 SQIVND (reference sequence). The V and J ends lost 4 bases and 6 bases respectively, with 11 bases between them. The CDR3 runs to 13 residues. CDR3 region: CASSRGGRDTQYF. In nucleotides, the CDR3 is TGTGCCAGTAGTAGGGGGGGGCGGGATACGCAGTATTTT.

The chain couples TRBV30 to TRBJ1-6, with unresolved D. Germline values: CDR1 GTSNPN, CDR2 SVGIG (reference sequence). The CDR3 loop spans 16 amino acids. V shed 5 bases and J shed 0 bases, with 14 bases lying between them. CDR3 DNA sequence: TGTGCCTGGGGTGAAAAATCCAGCTCCTATAATTCACCCCTCCACTTT. It translates to CAWGEKSSSYNSPLHF.

The chain employs TRBV7-9 and TRBJ2-7; 10 positions agree with TRBD2. Germline-derived CDR1 and CDR2 are SEHNR and FQNEAQ (reference sequence). V trimming: 4 bases; J trimming: 2 bases; junction bases outside the gene matches: 8. This CDR3 is 16 amino acids long. The CDR3 protein is CASSSVLAGDPYEQYF. The CDR3 DNA is TGTGCCAGCAGCTCCGTCCTAGCGGGAGACCCCTACGAGCAGTACTTC.